These 26 T cell receptor beta chains were sequenced from one sample in a study of T cell responses to AZD1222 COVID-19 vaccine (dated by TCRdb to the early 2020s). Preparation of the library involved the immunoSEQ multiplex PCR assay. As stored in TCRdb, this immuneACCESS dataset retains in-frame rearrangements with V and J assigned. A fraction of the clones does not appear; measured against another copy, unresolved V genes explain less than half of the discrepancy, and the remainder lacks a known reason. The sample contains around 120,000 clones, 85% to 90% of them found a single time. Roughly a quarter of the sample belongs to the ten largest clones. What this sample's time point label stands for: baseline before first vaccination. The starting material was peripheral blood, obtained on day 0 of AZD1222 vaccination. The receptor set was obtained from an adult in good health.

DNA for the CDR3: TGTGCCAGCAGTCTGGGACCCTCGGAGACCCAGTACTTC. The encoded protein is CASSLGPSETQYF. The V gene is TRBV6-2 or TRBV6-3, the J gene TRBJ2-5; D may be TRBD1 or TRBD2 (5 bases each). Germline V lookup: CDR1 MNHEY, CDR2 SVGEGT. This CDR3 contains 13 residues. The ends were cut back, 5 bases at V and 5 bases at J, with 12 bases in the middle.

V and J are TRBV24-1 and TRBJ2-3, with 10 bases matching TRBD1. The trim removed 5 bases at V and 2 bases at J, leaving 3 bases unmatched. There are 15 residues in the CDR3. Germline-derived CDR1 and CDR2 are KGHDR and SFDVKD. CDR3 coding DNA: TGTGCCACCAGTGCAGGGACAGGGGCCACAGATACGCAGTATTTT. Its protein is CATSAGTGATDTQYF.

This clone was counted only a few times. CDR3 loop: CASSLMWGTGNTIYF. CDR3 nucleotide sequence: TGTGCCAGCAGCTTGATGTGGGGGACTGGAAACACCATATATTTT. This chain uses TRBV7-9 with TRBJ1-3; possibly TRBD1 for D (5 bases). The germline V and J ends were trimmed by 3 bases and 2 bases, with 11 bases remaining between them. Per germline, CDR1 SEHNR and CDR2 FQNEAQ (reference sequence). The CDR3 is 15 residues long.

The V gene is TRBV19, the J gene TRBJ1-2; a weak D match, TRBD1 (5 bases). Deletions cut 5 bases from V and 5 bases from J, with 18 bases between. There are 15 residues in the CDR3. Germline V lookup: CDR1 LNHDA, CDR2 SQIVND (reference sequence). The CDR3: CASSAYSTRVYGYTF. CDR3 sequence (DNA): TGTGCCAGTAGTGCATACAGTACCAGGGTTTATGGCTACACCTTC.

The V call is TRBV6-5, the J call TRBJ1-4; D uncertain. The CDR3 runs 13 residues. The V end lost 8 bases, the J end lost 7 bases, and 14 bases lay between the germline ends. Looked up from germline, CDR1 is MNHEY and CDR2 is SVGAGI. This chain's CDR3 is CASLDLPGEKLFF. The CDR3 coding sequence is TGTGCCAGCTTGGACTTGCCGGGTGAAAAACTGTTTTTT.

In this sample, this clone turned up a few times. The CDR3 region is CAIGHTQETQYF. For the CDR3, the DNA is TGTGCCATCGGGCACACTCAAGAGACCCAGTACTTC. The rearrangement joins TRBV10-3 to TRBJ2-5, with D hard to call. CDR1 and CDR2 from the germline V gene are ENHRY and SYGVKD. The CDR3 is 12 amino acids. The germline V and J ends were trimmed by 8 bases and 2 bases, with 9 bases remaining between them.

The V and J genes are TRBV12-5 and TRBJ2-1, with 9 bases fitting TRBD2. V lost 2 bases and J lost 4; bases outside the gene matches: 3. The CDR3 covers 15 residues. Per the germline V gene, CDR1 is LGHNT and CDR2 is FRNRAP. CDR3 nucleotides: TGTGCTAGTGGTTTGTGGCTAGCGGGGTACAATGAGCAGTTCTTC. Translating gives CASGLWLAGYNEQFF.

This clone was counted a single time. CDR3 loop: CASSQTGTPYEQYF. DNA for the CDR3: TGTGCCAGCAGCCAAACCGGGACCCCTTACGAGCAGTACTTC. This sequence joins TRBV3-1 (or the pseudogene TRBV3-2) and TRBJ2-7, with D tentatively TRBD1 or TRBD2 (5 bases each). The CDR3 runs to 14 residues. The V gene lost 2 bases and the J gene lost 4 bases, with 12 bases spanning the gap. Germline assignment: CDR1 LGHDT and CDR2 YNNKEL (reference sequence).

This chain joins TRBV7-9 and TRBJ1-1, with unresolved D. Germline-derived CDR1 and CDR2 are SEHNR and FQNEAQ (reference sequence). V lost 0 bases and J lost 6, with 8 bases in between. The CDR3 runs 13 residues. This chain's CDR3 is CASSLATGSEAFF. CDR3 coding DNA: TGTGCCAGCAGCTTAGCCACCGGGTCTGAAGCTTTCTTT.

The rearrangement uses TRBV11-2 and TRBJ2-3; TRBD2 is a possible D gene (5 bases). The CDR3 contains 13 residues. Germline CDR1 SGHAT, CDR2 FQNNGV. Trimming removed 5 bases at V and 2 bases at J, with 8 bases between. The CDR3 nucleotides read TGTGCCAGCAGCCCTCGGGACACAGATACGCAGTATTTT. This sequence encodes CASSPRDTDTQYF.

The chain employs TRBV5-4 and TRBJ2-2; D gene unclear. Between the trimmed V and J ends, which lost 4 bases and 7 bases, there was a span of 8 bases. There are 12 residues in the CDR3. Germline V gives CDR1 SGHNT, CDR2 YYREEE (reference sequence). Written as DNA, the CDR3 is TGTGCCAGCAGCGCGTCGGGCGGGGAGCTGTTTTTT. Translated, it gives CASSASGGELFF.

V usage is TRBV5-1 and J usage is TRBJ1-4, with 9 positions matching TRBD1. The germline gives CDR1 SGHRS, CDR2 YFSETQ. V dropped 6 bases and J dropped 4; count of bases not matched to a gene: 7. The CDR3 spans 15 residues. The CDR3 is CASTIGTGNNEKLFF. The CDR3 DNA follows: TGCGCCAGCACAATAGGGACAGGGAATAATGAAAAACTGTTTTTT.

This clone has a handful of counts. The chain is built from TRBV2 and TRBJ1-5; D uncertain. The ends were cut back, 8 bases at V and 0 bases at J, with 5 bases in the middle. The V gene's germline CDR1 is SNHLY and CDR2 FYNNEI. The CDR3 is made up of 12 amino acids. CDR3 residues: CASRNSNQPQHF. CDR3 in DNA: TGTGCCAGCCGAAATAGCAATCAGCCCCAGCATTTT.

The J gene is TRBJ1-1, the V gene TRBV7-3; the match to TRBD1 covers 7 bases. The CDR3 contains 13 residues. Losses at the gene ends were 5 bases for V and 4 bases for J; bases not matched to a gene: 4. CDR1 and CDR2 (germline): SGHTA, FQGTGA. The CDR3 nucleotides are TGTGCCAGCAGCCCCCAGGGGGGCACTGAAGCTTTCTTT. Translation gives CASSPQGGTEAFF.

The gene calls are TRBV18 and TRBJ2-7; D might be TRBD2 (6 bases). This CDR3 is built from 17 residues. V lost 4 bases to trimming and J lost 4 bases, with 23 bases between them. The V gene's germline CDR1 is KGHSH and CDR2 LQKENI. As DNA, the CDR3 is TGTGCCAGCTCACGAACGTTAGCGGCACAGCTGGTATACGAGCAGTACTTC. Amino acids: CASSRTLAAQLVYEQYF.

J is TRBJ2-1 and V is TRBV7-2, with D perhaps TRBD2 (6 bases). V was cut by 1 base and J by 4 bases, with 8 bases left in between. The CDR3 is made up of 14 amino acids. CDR1 is SGHTA and CDR2 is FQGNSA in the germline V gene. The chain's CDR3 is CASSLEAGYNEQFF. CDR3 bases: TGTGCCAGCAGCTTAGAGGCGGGATACAATGAGCAGTTCTTC.

This clone occurred once. This chain connects TRBV5-1 to TRBJ2-7, with a possible D match to TRBD2 (6 bases). The CDR3 runs 13 residues. V was cut by 0 bases and J by 7 bases, with 11 bases left in between. Germline values: CDR1 SGHRS, CDR2 YFSETQ. The CDR3 DNA sequence: TGCGCCAGCAGCTTGGACCCCCGGGGGGAGCAGTACTTC. This codes for CASSLDPRGEQYF.

V usage is TRBV6-5 and J usage is TRBJ1-1; 8 bases fit TRBD1. CDR3 length equals 15 residues. Looked up from germline, CDR1 is MNHEY and CDR2 is SVGAGI. The junction had 5 bases not matched to a gene; V was cut back by 0 bases and J by 5 bases. CDR3 protein: CASSYSDRGGTEAFF. The DNA of the CDR3 is TGTGCCAGCAGTTACTCAGACAGGGGTGGGACTGAAGCTTTCTTT.

This rearrangement joins TRBV12-3 or TRBV12-4 to TRBJ1-2; D is unclear. This CDR3 contains 13 residues. Trimming stripped 3 bases from V and 4 bases from J, with 9 bases between. The CDR3 loop reads CASSFYSGYGYTF. Here the CDR3 DNA reads TGTGCCAGCAGTTTCTACAGTGGCTATGGCTACACCTTC.

The chain couples TRBV28 to TRBJ1-5, with D perhaps TRBD1 (5 bases). The CDR3 is 15 amino acids. V shed 2 bases and J shed 2 bases, with 10 bases lying between them. Germline CDR1 is MDHEN and CDR2 is SYDVKM. This CDR3 is CASSLGGFGNQPQHF. The CDR3 DNA reads TGTGCCAGCAGTTTAGGGGGTTTCGGCAATCAGCCCCAGCATTTT. Supplemented by reference TRBV28 and TRBJ1-5, the full variable domain reads DVKVTQSSRYLVKRTGEKVFLECVQDMDHENMFWYRQDPGLGLRLIYFSYDVKMKEKGDIPEGYSVSREKKERFSLILESASTNQTSMYLCASSLGGFGNQPQHFGDGTRLSIL.

The chain links TRBV6-5 to TRBJ2-1, with 13 bases identical to TRBD2. Germline CDR1 MNHEY, CDR2 SVGAGI. Unmatched junction bases numbered 5, after V lost 2 bases and J lost 7 bases. The length of the CDR3 is 16 residues. The CDR3: CASSYTSGRGVNEQFF. The CDR3 DNA follows: TGTGCCAGCAGTTACACTAGCGGGAGGGGTGTTAATGAGCAGTTCTTC.

The sample holds one count of this clone. This chain connects TRBV9 to TRBJ1-2; no clear D. V was clipped by 0 bases and J by 1 base, with 7 bases between them. The CDR3 has 14 amino acids. Germline CDR1 and CDR2: SGDLS and YYNGEE. The CDR3 nucleotides read TGTGCCAGCAGCGTAGGGGCGGGTAACTATGGCTACACCTTC. It yields the protein CASSVGAGNYGYTF.

This rearrangement joins TRBV9 to TRBJ2-2; D not certain. The V and J ends lost 2 bases and 5 bases respectively, with 7 bases between them. The germline gives CDR1 SGDLS, CDR2 YYNGEE. The CDR3 runs 13 residues. In nucleotides, the CDR3 is TGTGCCAGCAGCGTCCTATCAACCGGGGAGCTGTTTTTT. Translation gives CASSVLSTGELFF.

The chain links TRBV5-4 to TRBJ1-1, with a weak D call TRBD1 (5 bases). CDR3 length: 14 amino acids. The germline gives CDR1 SGHNT, CDR2 YYREEE (reference sequence). The germline V and J ends were trimmed by 3 bases and 1 base, with 10 bases remaining between them. CDR3 coding DNA: TGTGCCAGCAGCTACGACAGTAAGAACACTGAAGCTTTCTTT. Translated: CASSYDSKNTEAFF. The variable domain in full, with the rest retrieved from reference TRBV5-4 and TRBJ1-1, is ETGVTQSPTHLIKTRGQQVTLRCSSQSGHNTVSWYQQALGQGPQFIFQYYREEENGRGNFPPRFSGLQFPNYSSELNVNALELDDSALYLCASSYDSKNTEAFFGQGTRLTVV.

V and J are TRBV9 and TRBJ1-2; D uncertain. Trimming took off 0 bases at V and 0 bases at J, with 9 bases between the two ends. The CDR3 consists of 15 residues. CDR1 and CDR2 (germline): SGDLS, YYNGEE. The CDR3 protein is CASSVDLGANYGYTF. DNA of the CDR3: TGTGCCAGCAGCGTAGACCTGGGAGCTAACTATGGCTACACCTTC.

The V gene is TRBV27, the J gene TRBJ2-7; maybe TRBD1 (5 bases). The CDR3 is 12 residues long. V was pared by 2 bases and J by 6 bases, with 8 bases between. In germline, CDR1 is MNHEY, CDR2 SMNVEV (reference sequence). The CDR3 region is CASSLMGREQYF. CDR3 nucleotide sequence: TGTGCCAGCAGTTTAATGGGGCGCGAGCAGTACTTC.